A selection of T cell receptor beta chains follows, all from one sample in a study of Ad26.COV2.S vaccination and SARS-CoV-2 variants. The method was immunoSEQ multiplex PCR; TCRdb's version includes in-frame clones alone and lacks a portion of them. The sample gives 150,000 to 200,000 clones, 70% to 90% of which show up once; 4.5% to 7.5% is in the top ten. The sample here was peripheral blood, taken after recovery from COVID-19. Every receptor here comes from a human donor who had recovered from COVID-19. Each CDR3 is given with its conserved first and last residue. A D gene is named only where the DNA matches it firmly. The listing skips clone size in some rows; elsewhere it reads once, few, many or a size class.

cdr3_length	v_call	d_call	clone_size	j_call	cdr3_aa	cdr3_nt
16	TRBV6-5	-	-	TRBJ1-1	CASSYSGGTSILEAFF	TGTGCCAGCAGTTACTCGGGGGGGACGTCCATCCTTGAAGCTTTCTTT
14	TRBV28	-	once	TRBJ2-5	CASSEGRSLETQYF	TGTGCCAGCAGTGAAGGTAGATCCCTAGAGACCCAGTACTTC
11	TRBV15	-	once	TRBJ2-7	CATRDRHEQYF	TGTGCCACCAGGGACAGACACGAGCAGTACTTC
14	TRBV5-6	-	-	TRBJ1-1	CASSLAGGNTEAFF	TGTGCCAGCAGCTTGGCCGGGGGTAACACTGAAGCTTTCTTT
15	TRBV2	TRBD2	-	TRBJ2-3	CASSPLAGGLDTQYF	TGTGCCAGCAGCCCACTAGCGGGGGGGTTAGATACGCAGTATTTT
12	TRBV29-1	-	once	TRBJ2-5	CSVWDLSQTQYF	TGCAGCGTTTGGGATCTCAGCCAGACCCAGTACTTC
11	TRBV24-1	-	-	TRBJ2-1	CATSDYNEQFF	TGTGCCACCAGTGATTACAATGAGCAGTTCTTC
14	TRBV9	-	-	TRBJ2-2	CASSGQGQPGELFF	TGTGCCAGCAGCGGGCAGGGACAACCCGGGGAGCTGTTTTTT
15	TRBV18	TRBD1	-	TRBJ2-6	CASSQQGSGANVLTF	TGTGCCAGCTCGCAACAGGGGTCTGGGGCCAACGTCCTGACTTTC
15	TRBV29-1	-	-	TRBJ2-3	CSVERGGGLTDTQYF	TGCAGCGTTGAAAGGGGTGGGGGTCTCACAGATACGCAGTATTTT